This TCR beta chain was identified during a study of Graves' ophthalmopathy and Graves' hyperthyroidism. Amplifying from RNA transcripts, the study obtained TCR beta CDR3 regions. The workflow started with a first-round RT-PCR run with HTBI primers and then moved on to a second-round multiplex PCR. TCRdb processed the multiplex PCR reads anew with MiXCR; each CDR3 protein has one entry. The table shows a few hundred thousand distinct CDR3 sequences, with 18% occurring only once. This clonotype was detected many times. Deletions cut 0 bases from V and 5 bases from J, with 11 bases between. Germline V gene lookup returns CDR1 SGHRS and CDR2 YFSETQ. The CDR3 runs to 14 residues.

The clonotype comes from a woman aged 18-29 years with Graves' ophthalmopathy. V and J are TRBV5-1 and TRBJ1-1; D is ambiguous. The specimen was peripheral blood. The CDR3 loop reads CASSLAKASTEAFF. The CDR3 bases are TGCGCCAGCAGCTTGGCCAAGGCTTCGACTGAAGCTTTCTTT.